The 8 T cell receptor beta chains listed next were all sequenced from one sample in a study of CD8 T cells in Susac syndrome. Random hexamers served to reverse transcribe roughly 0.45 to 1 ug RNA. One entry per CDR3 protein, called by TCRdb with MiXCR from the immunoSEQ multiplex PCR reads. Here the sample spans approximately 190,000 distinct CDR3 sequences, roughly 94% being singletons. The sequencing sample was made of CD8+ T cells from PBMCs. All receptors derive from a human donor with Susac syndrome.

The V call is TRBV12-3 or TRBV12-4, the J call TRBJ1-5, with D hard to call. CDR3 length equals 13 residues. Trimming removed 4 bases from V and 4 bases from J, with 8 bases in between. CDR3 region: CASSSPGNQPQHF. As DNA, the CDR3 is TGTGCCAGCAGTTCCCCGGGAAATCAGCCCCAGCATTTT.

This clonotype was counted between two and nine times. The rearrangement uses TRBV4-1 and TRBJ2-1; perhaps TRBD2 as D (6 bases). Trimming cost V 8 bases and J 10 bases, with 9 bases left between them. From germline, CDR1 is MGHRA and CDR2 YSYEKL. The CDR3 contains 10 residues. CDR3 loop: CASGGYEQFF. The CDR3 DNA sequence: TGCGCCAGCGGGGGGTACGAGCAGTTCTTC.

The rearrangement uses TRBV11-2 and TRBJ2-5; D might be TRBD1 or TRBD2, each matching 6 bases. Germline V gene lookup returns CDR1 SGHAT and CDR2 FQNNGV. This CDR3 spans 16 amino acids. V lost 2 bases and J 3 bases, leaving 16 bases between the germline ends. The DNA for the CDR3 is TGTGCCAGCAGCTTATCATTCGGGGGCGAGGAAGAGACCCAGTACTTC. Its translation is CASSLSFGGEEETQYF.

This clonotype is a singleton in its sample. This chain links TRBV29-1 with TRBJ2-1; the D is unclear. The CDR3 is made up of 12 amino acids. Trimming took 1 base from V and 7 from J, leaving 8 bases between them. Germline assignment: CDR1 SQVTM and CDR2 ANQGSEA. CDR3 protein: CSVEVRLNEQFF. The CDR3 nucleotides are TGCAGCGTTGAAGTCAGGCTAAATGAGCAGTTCTTC.

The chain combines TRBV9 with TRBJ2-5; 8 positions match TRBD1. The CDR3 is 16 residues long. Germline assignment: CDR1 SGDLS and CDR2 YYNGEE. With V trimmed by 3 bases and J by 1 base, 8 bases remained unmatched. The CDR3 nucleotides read TGTGCCAGCAGCGCCCGTGGACAGGGTCGCCAAGAGACCCAGTACTTC. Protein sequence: CASSARGQGRQETQYF.

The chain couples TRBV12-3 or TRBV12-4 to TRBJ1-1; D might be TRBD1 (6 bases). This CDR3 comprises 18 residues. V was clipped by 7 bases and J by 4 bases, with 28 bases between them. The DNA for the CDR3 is TGTGCCAGCACCTTTTCTCCAGGGGATGTTTCAACTAGCACTGAAGCTTTCTTT. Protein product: CASTFSPGDVSTSTEAFF.

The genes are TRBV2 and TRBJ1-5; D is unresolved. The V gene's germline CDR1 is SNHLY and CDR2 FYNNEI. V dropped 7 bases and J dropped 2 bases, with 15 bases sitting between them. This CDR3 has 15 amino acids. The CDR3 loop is CASTSVDDRNQPQHF. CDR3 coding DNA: TGTGCCAGCACATCGGTCGACGATCGCAATCAGCCCCAGCATTTT.

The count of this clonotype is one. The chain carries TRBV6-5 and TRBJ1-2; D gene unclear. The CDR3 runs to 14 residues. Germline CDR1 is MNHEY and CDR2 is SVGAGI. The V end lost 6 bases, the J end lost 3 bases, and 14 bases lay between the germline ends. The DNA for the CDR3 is TGTGCCAGCAGACCCGGATGGGGTGACTATGGCTACACCTTC. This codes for CASRPGWGDYGYTF.